This T cell receptor (beta chain) was profiled in a study of tumor-infiltrating lymphocytes in primary liver carcinoma. Regarding this clonotype: The junction departs from the called germline gene at one end, perhaps through a read error.

Germline V gene data show CDR1 as SGHAT and CDR2 as FQNNGV. The CDR3 sequence is 17 residues long. Joint extraction of RNA and DNA used about 17-32 mg of bulk tissue that was unsorted. The authors made TCR beta cDNA from about 500 ng total RNA with a constant-region primer. The TCR beta library was amplified through three nested multiplex PCR rounds in a modified ARM-PCR procedure. The two initial PCR rounds, about 9 cycles each, used TRBV1-TRBV30 forward and C-beta reverse primers. Via MiXCR, TCRdb re-called the multiplex PCR reads, giving one row per CDR3 protein. Of approximately 73,000 distinct CDR3 sequences in the sample, about 64% were seen once.

The clonotype comes from a woman aged 55-69 years with primary liver carcinoma and hepatitis B virus infection. The gene calls are TRBV11-2 and TRBJ2-1, with 7 positions matching TRBD2. Specimen: liver tumor tissue from sampling region 4. The sample's subset: tumor region T4, right-lateral pole. CDR3 DNA sequence: TGTGCCAGCAGCAGGAGACTAGCAGGAGGGCCGAGGGATGAGCACTTCTTC. It encodes CASSRRLAGGPRDEHFF.